A selection of T cell receptor beta chains follows, all from one sample in a study of cytomegalovirus exposure and HLA in healthy donors. Assay: immunoSEQ multiplex PCR; the TCRdb copy retains only in-frame clones and omits some. The data contain 150,000 to 200,000 clones, 65% to 80% of them singletons. The sample was PBMCs. These TCRs come from a woman in her twenties or thirties in good health and CMV-seronegative. Both conserved end residues are part of each CDR3. The order of the fields is V gene, J gene, CDR3 protein.

TRBV7-3	TRBJ1-6	CASSLGGGGNSPLHF
TRBV25-1	TRBJ2-1	CASSEGSTSGEYNEQFF
TRBV27	TRBJ1-5	CASSWLPGQPQHF
TRBV6-5	TRBJ2-2	CASSSTRGYGELFF
TRBV27	TRBJ1-1	CASSLLGGPNAFF
TRBV7-3	TRBJ2-7	CASSRLYEQYF
TRBV10-2	TRBJ1-2	CATLAQGADGYTF
TRBV11-3	TRBJ2-1	CASSLGGHYNEGQFF
TRBV5-1	TRBJ2-7	CASSLEGDEQYF
TRBV10-2	TRBJ1-1	CASSVDRDRGSNEF
TRBV15	TRBJ1-2	CATSREGIQGSGGYTF
TRBV27	TRBJ2-3	CASREDPKRPDTQYF
TRBV7-2	TRBJ1-2	CASSLVRGGDGYTF
TRBV7-9	TRBJ1-2	CSSSIQGGTGYTF
TRBV2	TRBJ2-3	CATSQEFSTDTQYF
TRBV28	TRBJ2-1	CASSPDRAEPFYNEQFF
TRBV13	TRBJ2-2	CASSLGRRGNTGELFF
TRBV28	TRBJ2-7	CASNGLAGPYEQYF
TRBV6-1	TRBJ1-3	CASSELARGVGPGNTIYF
TRBV10-3	TRBJ1-1	CAISEPVAAEAFF
TRBV10-3	TRBJ2-1	CATLAGTSGNNEQFF
TRBV5-1	TRBJ1-2	CASSLAGPPGTF
TRBV7-2	TRBJ1-1	CASSSQPQGANTEAFF
TRBV30	TRBJ1-5	CAWSGQGRQPQHF
TRBV4-3	TRBJ1-2	CASSQDRGHLGNYGYTF
TRBV7-2	TRBJ2-7	CASSLGAGGNYEQYF
TRBV4-3	TRBJ2-7	CASSQDRTGRRDPYEQYF
TRBV28	TRBJ2-7	CASSWTGLNHEQYF
TRBV7-2	TRBJ2-1	CASSPSVRNEQFF
TRBV2	TRBJ1-6	CASSEARGWDSPLHF
TRBV28	TRBJ2-7	CASSSTGTGDEQYF
TRBV5-1	TRBJ2-3	CASSLGTGETDTQYF
TRBV6-6	TRBJ2-5	CASSSNRWRQETQYF
TRBV6-1	TRBJ1-4	CASSESGAPGKLFF
TRBV21-1	TRBJ2-7	CASSTDRPLSYEQYF
TRBV4-2	TRBJ1-1	CASSQGGRGQRNTEAFF
TRBV4-2	TRBJ2-5	CASSQPAGGPEETQYF
TRBV19	TRBJ1-5	CATRPGQGTFNQPQHF
TRBV27	TRBJ2-3	CASTLYTGGRDTQYF
TRBV4-1	TRBJ1-1	CASSQGGQLNTEAFF
TRBV10-3	TRBJ2-5	CAISGTSGDSQETQYF
TRBV7-9	TRBJ1-1	CASSSTGHRNTEAFF
TRBV7-3	TRBJ2-5	CASSLTRGQETQYF
TRBV4-2	TRBJ2-3	CASSVGTPRTDTQYF
TRBV4-3	TRBJ1-5	CASSQTHNRRGVPQHF
TRBV28	TRBJ1-6	CASSLGQGANYNSPLHF
TRBV27	TRBJ2-7	CASSKPGQGAYEQYF
TRBV5-1	TRBJ1-6	CASSLRDEGPLHF
TRBV2	TRBJ1-2	CASSEEGSIALTF
TRBV28	TRBJ2-7	CASSSVGQGSYEQYF
TRBV30	TRBJ2-4	CAWTGQSLNIQYF
TRBV18	TRBJ1-1	CASSPRHTEAFF
TRBV2	TRBJ1-5	CASSEREGGPQHF
TRBV7-2	TRBJ1-5	CASNLGGQPQHF
TRBV2	TRBJ1-4	CASTLALGKLFF
TRBV5-8	TRBJ1-2	CASRSPGQGYGYTF
TRBV18	TRBJ2-1	CASSPRSTLYNEQFF
TRBV5-4	TRBJ2-3	CASSLAGGTDTQYF
TRBV19	TRBJ1-6	CASSIDRVAPLHF
TRBV30	TRBJ1-2	CAWSQTFGYYGYTF